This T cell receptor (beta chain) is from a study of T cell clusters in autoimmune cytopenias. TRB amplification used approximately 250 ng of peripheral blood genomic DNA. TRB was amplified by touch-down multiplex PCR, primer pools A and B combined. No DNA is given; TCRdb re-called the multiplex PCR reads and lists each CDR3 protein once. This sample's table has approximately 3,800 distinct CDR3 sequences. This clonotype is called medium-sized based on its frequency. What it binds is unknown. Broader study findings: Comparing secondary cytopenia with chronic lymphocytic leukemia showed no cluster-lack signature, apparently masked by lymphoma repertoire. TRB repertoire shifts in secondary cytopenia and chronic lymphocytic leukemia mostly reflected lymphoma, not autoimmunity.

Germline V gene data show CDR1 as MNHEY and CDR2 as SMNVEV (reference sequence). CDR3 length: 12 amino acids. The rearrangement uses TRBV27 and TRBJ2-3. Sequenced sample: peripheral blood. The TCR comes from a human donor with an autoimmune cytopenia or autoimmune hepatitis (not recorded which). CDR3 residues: CASSSMGDTQYF.